The 22 T cell receptor beta chains below all came from one sample that was sequenced in a study of blood T cell repertoires in COVID-19. Libraries were prepared by immunoSEQ multiplex PCR; TCRdb keeps only in-frame clonotypes and omits some of them. The table lists fewer than 150,000 clones, roughly 72% of them singletons. Sequencing input: peripheral blood. These receptors all stem from a human donor in a cohort sampled during active COVID-19.

The CDR3 is CAWSSRGLAGYKSSYNEQFF. The CDR3 nucleotides are TGTGCCTGGAGTTCCCGGGGACTAGCGGGGTACAAGAGCTCCTACAATGAGCAGTTCTTC. The rearrangement joins TRBV30 to TRBJ2-1; 13 bases map to TRBD2. The germline V gene encodes CDR1 GTSNPN and CDR2 SVGIG (reference sequence). This CDR3 comprises 20 residues. Trimming took 2 bases from V and 0 from J; bases not matched to a gene: 13.

The chain employs TRBV5-6 and TRBJ2-2, with TRBD2 as a possible D gene (5 bases). V lost 4 bases, J lost 5 bases, and 18 bases lay in between. Germline values: CDR1 SGHDT, CDR2 YYEEEE. The CDR3 spans 16 residues. CDR3 protein: CASSPRSGSRTGELFF. CDR3 sequence (DNA): TGTGCCAGCAGCCCCCGAAGCGGTAGTCGGACCGGGGAGCTGTTTTTT.

The genes are TRBV5-1 and TRBJ2-5; 11 nucleotides match TRBD2. J gave up 2 bases and V 0 bases, and 3 bases lay outside the gene matches. The CDR3 is made up of 16 amino acids. Per germline, CDR1 SGHRS and CDR2 YFSETQ. In DNA, the CDR3 is TGCGCCAGCAGCTTGGGGATAGCGGGGGGGCAAGAGACCCAGTACTTC. It yields the protein CASSLGIAGGQETQYF.

This chain connects TRBV25-1 to TRBJ1-1; TRBD1 might be the D (5 bases). Between the trimmed V and J ends, which lost 5 bases and 1 base, there was a span of 8 bases. Per the germline V gene, CDR1 is MGHDK and CDR2 is SYGVNS. The CDR3 is made up of 13 amino acids. As DNA, the CDR3 is TGTGCCAGCAGTAGTACAGGGAACACTGAAGCTTTCTTT. Amino acid sequence: CASSSTGNTEAFF.

This sequence joins TRBV29-1 and TRBJ1-1, with D perhaps TRBD1 (6 bases). The CDR3 loop spans 13 amino acids. Germline CDR1 SQVTM, CDR2 ANQGSEA. Trimming shortened V by 7 bases and J by 4 bases, and 16 bases separated the two germline ends. The DNA of the CDR3 is TGCAGCGCCGGGGGGGGCCGGGGCACTGAAGCTTTCTTT. This sequence encodes CSAGGGRGTEAFF.

By its share, this clone is medium-sized. The rearrangement joins TRBV2 to TRBJ1-6; 10 bases agree with TRBD1. This CDR3 has 16 residues. The J segment lost 9 bases and the V segment lost 6 bases, leaving 11 bases of the junction unmatched. Germline-derived CDR1 and CDR2 are SNHLY and FYNNEI. The CDR3 nucleotides read TGTGCCAGCAGCACGGGTGGACAGGGGGACGGTTCACCCCTCCACTTT. It translates to CASSTGGQGDGSPLHF.

This sequence joins TRBV6-5 and TRBJ1-5; 7 bases are a match to TRBD1. The CDR3 is made up of 15 amino acids. Germline CDR1 and CDR2: MNHEY and SVGAGI. The V segment lost 3 bases and the J segment 2 bases; nucleotides outside the gene matches: 4. The CDR3 region has the DNA TGTGCCAGCAGTTATCCCGGACAGGGCAATCAGCCCCAGCATTTT. It is translated as CASSYPGQGNQPQHF.

This chain connects TRBV18 to TRBJ1-2; 12 bases map to TRBD1. The CDR3 totals 19 residues. With 3 bases clipped from V and 2 bases from J, the junction kept 13 bases outside the gene matches. Germline CDR1 KGHSH, CDR2 LQKENI. The CDR3 sequence: CASSPQAGTGGFSNYGYTF. As DNA, the CDR3 is TGTGCCAGCTCACCGCAGGCTGGGACAGGGGGCTTCTCCAACTATGGCTACACCTTC.

The chain combines TRBV7-2 with TRBJ1-4; D unclear. Trimming stripped 1 base from V and 7 bases from J, with 7 bases between. CDR1 and CDR2 from the germline V gene are SGHTA and FQGNSA. The CDR3 runs to 13 residues. The CDR3 region is CASSLGPGEKLFF. The CDR3 coding sequence is TGTGCCAGCAGCTTAGGTCCGGGTGAAAAACTGTTTTTT.

The chain links TRBV5-6 to TRBJ2-3; D gene ambiguous. CDR1 and CDR2 (germline): SGHDT, YYEEEE. V was pared by 2 bases and J by 2 bases, with 12 bases between. The CDR3 contains 15 residues. The CDR3 region is CASSFLTAPTDTQYF. The CDR3 DNA is TGTGCCAGCAGCTTTCTAACAGCTCCCACAGATACGCAGTATTTT.

This clone occurred many times. The chain is built from TRBV4-2 and TRBJ2-7, with D possibly TRBD1 on 6 matching bases. Per germline, CDR1 LGHNA and CDR2 YNFKEQ. The length of the CDR3 is 12 residues. V was clipped by 3 bases and J by 9 bases, with 12 bases between them. DNA for the CDR3: TGTGCCAGCAGCCATCAGGGGTTTGGGCAGTACTTC. Protein: CASSHQGFGQYF.

The gene calls are TRBV15 and TRBJ2-7, with D perhaps TRBD1 (6 bases). V was cut by 8 bases and J by 0 bases, with 11 bases left in between. Germline CDR1 is LNHNV and CDR2 is YYDKDF (reference sequence). This CDR3 contains 13 residues. In DNA form, the CDR3 reads TGTGCCACCCGGAAGGACAGCTCCTACGAGCAGTACTTC. Its translation: CATRKDSSYEQYF.

This sequence joins TRBV5-6 and TRBJ2-1; 11 bases are a match to TRBD2. This CDR3 contains 16 residues. V was pared by 4 bases and J by 2 bases, with 5 bases of the junction left unmatched. The germline V gene encodes CDR1 SGHDT and CDR2 YYEEEE. As DNA, the CDR3 is TGTGCCAGCAGCACAACTAGCGGGGGCACCTACAATGAGCAGTTCTTC. Protein product: CASSTTSGGTYNEQFF.

The V gene is TRBV30, the J gene TRBJ2-2; D gene ambiguous. The germline V gene encodes CDR1 GTSNPN and CDR2 SVGIG (reference sequence). V lost 5 bases and J 0 bases, leaving 10 bases between the germline ends. The CDR3 consists of 14 residues. CDR3 region: CAWEKQPNTGELFF. In DNA, the CDR3 is TGTGCCTGGGAAAAACAGCCGAACACCGGGGAGCTGTTTTTT. The full variable domain, with the rest looked up from reference TRBV30 and TRBJ2-2, is SQTIHQWPATLVQPVGSPLSLECTVEGTSNPNLYWYRQAAGRGLQLLFYSVGIGQISSEVPQNLSASRPQDRQFILSSKKLLLSDSGFYLCAWEKQPNTGELFFGEGSRLTVL.

This chain links TRBV7-8 with TRBJ1-1; 10 nucleotides align to TRBD1. The CDR3 loop spans 15 amino acids. The germline V gene encodes CDR1 SGHVS and CDR2 FQNEAQ. Trimming removed 3 bases from V and 5 bases from J; junction bases left unmatched: 6. CDR3 in amino acids: CASSFRTGGGTEAFF. The DNA of the CDR3 is TGTGCCAGCAGCTTTCGGACAGGGGGAGGGACTGAAGCTTTCTTT. Based on the CDR3 plus reference TRBV7-8 and TRBJ1-1, the full variable domain is GAGVSQSPRYKVAKRGQDVALRCDPISGHVSLFWYQQALGQGPEFLTYFQNEAQLDKSGLPSDRFFAERPEGSVSTLKIQRTQQEDSAVYLCASSFRTGGGTEAFFGQGTRLTVV.

In DNA, the CDR3 is TGTGCCAGCAGCGTAGCGGGGGGTTCAGATACGCAGTATTTT. Its protein is CASSVAGGSDTQYF. J is TRBJ2-3 and V is TRBV9, with TRBD2 matching 7 bases. Germline V gene sequence: CDR1 SGDLS, CDR2 YYNGEE. The CDR3 covers 14 residues. The V gene end was trimmed by 0 bases and the J gene end by 4 bases; junction bases not matched to a gene: 2.

The V call is TRBV28, the J call TRBJ1-4; D is perhaps TRBD1 (5 bases). The V end was cut by 6 bases, the J end by 0 bases, with 11 bases between. CDR3 size: 15 residues. From germline, CDR1 is MDHEN and CDR2 SYDVKM. In DNA form, the CDR3 reads TGTGCCAGCAGACTCTCAGGGCCAACTAATGAAAAACTGTTTTTT. This sequence encodes CASRLSGPTNEKLFF.

This chain connects TRBV6-5 to TRBJ1-2, with D unresolved. CDR3 length: 12 residues. Germline CDR1 and CDR2: MNHEY and SVGAGI. The germline V and J ends were trimmed by 7 bases and 8 bases, with 14 bases remaining between them. In DNA form, the CDR3 reads TGTGCCAGCACCGACAACCACCTAGGCTACACCTTC. This sequence encodes CASTDNHLGYTF.

This clone was counted a few times. This chain joins TRBV7-2 and TRBJ2-2; 7 bases map to TRBD2. From germline, CDR1 is SGHTA and CDR2 FQGNSA. CDR3 size: 16 residues. J lost 5 bases, V lost 8 bases, and 14 bases had no gene match. CDR3 DNA: TGTGCCAGCTCGCCGGCACGACCGGGGGGAACCGGGGAGCTGTTTTTT. The encoded protein is CASSPARPGGTGELFF.

V gene TRBV25-1 combines with J gene TRBJ1-1; unclear D gene. Germline CDR1 is MGHDK and CDR2 is SYGVNS. This CDR3 is built from 13 residues. The V end was cut by 7 bases, the J end by 1 base, with 10 bases between. The CDR3 sequence: CASTGSANTEAFF. The CDR3, as DNA: TGTGCCAGCACGGGGTCGGCGAACACTGAAGCTTTCTTT.

This chain links TRBV19 with TRBJ1-2; 7 bases align to TRBD1. The V and J ends lost 4 bases and 4 bases, in that order; junction bases with no gene match: 3. CDR1 is LNHDA and CDR2 is SQIVND in the germline V gene (reference sequence). CDR3 length: 13 amino acids. As DNA, the CDR3 is TGTGCCAGTAGTACCCGGGACAGCTATGGCTACACCTTC. Translated: CASSTRDSYGYTF.

The V gene is TRBV10-3, the J gene TRBJ2-7; D may be TRBD1 (5 bases). Germline V CDR1 and CDR2: ENHRY, SYGVKD. Trimming left V 2 bases short and J 4 bases short, with 9 bases between. The CDR3 is made up of 13 amino acids. CDR3 nucleotide sequence: TGTGCCATCAGTGAGACCGACAGTTACGAGCAGTACTTC. This encodes CAISETDSYEQYF.